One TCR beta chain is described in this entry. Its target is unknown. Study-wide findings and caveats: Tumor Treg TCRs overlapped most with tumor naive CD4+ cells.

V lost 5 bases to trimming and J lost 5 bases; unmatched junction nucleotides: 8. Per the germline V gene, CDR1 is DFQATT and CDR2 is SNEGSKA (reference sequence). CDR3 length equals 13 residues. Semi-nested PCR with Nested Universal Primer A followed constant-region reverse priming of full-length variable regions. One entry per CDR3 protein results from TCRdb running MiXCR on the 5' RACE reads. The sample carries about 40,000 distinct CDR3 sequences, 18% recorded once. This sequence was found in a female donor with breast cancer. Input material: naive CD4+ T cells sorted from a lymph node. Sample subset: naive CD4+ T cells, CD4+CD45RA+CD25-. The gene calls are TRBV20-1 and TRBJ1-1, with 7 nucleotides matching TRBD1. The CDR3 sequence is CSAARQGGTEAFF. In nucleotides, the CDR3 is TGCAGTGCTGCGCGACAGGGTGGGACTGAAGCTTTCTTT.